This T cell receptor beta chain was profiled in a study of vaccination and CD4 T cells after COVID-19. Across the whole study: Each enrolled participant received a two-dose regimen of either BNT162b2 or mRNA-1273 vaccine.

Note on this clonotype: The antigen remains undetermined.

Trimming pared 2 bases from V and 5 bases from J, leaving 3 bases between. The germline gives CDR1 ENHRY, CDR2 SYGVKD. CDR3 size: 12 residues. Study-wide results and caveats: When vaccine-specific clones from convalescent patients were examined, 304 of 307 were spike mono-reactive.

The treatment is: approximately 11-day PBMC culture with coronavirus spike peptide pools or control peptides (ViraFEST assay). Positive SARS-CoV-2 PCR tests in convalescent patients dated from March to December 2020, pre-Alpha, Beta and Delta. An Oncomine TCR Beta short-read assay was used to sequence the DNA from cultured CD4+ T cells. After culture, CD4+ T cells served as the source for genomic DNA extraction. Via MiXCR, TCRdb re-called the PCR reads, giving one row per CDR3 protein. The sample has about 20,000 distinct CDR3 sequences, approximately 40% seen once. The chain couples TRBV10-3 to TRBJ2-2, with D unclear. Sample: CD4+ T cells from blood, cultured in vitro, taken after SARS-CoV-2 vaccination. The TCR was taken from a human donor who had recovered from COVID-19. CDR3 region: CAISEATGELFF. CDR3 sequence (DNA): TGTGCCATCAGTGAGGCTACCGGGGAGCTGTTTTTT.